The 28 T cell receptor beta chains below were found in one sample sequenced in a study of cytomegalovirus exposure and HLA in healthy donors. The PCR ran on 60 Vbeta and 13 Jbeta primers. Libraries were prepared by immunoSEQ multiplex PCR; TCRdb keeps only in-frame clonotypes and omits some of them. The table has around 72,000 clones, 65% to 80% seen once. Material: PBMCs. The receptor set was obtained from a man between 40 and 49 years old in good health and CMV-seropositive.

The V gene is TRBV5-6, the J gene TRBJ2-5; weak D call: TRBD2 (6 bases). The CDR3 has 14 residues. Germline assignment: CDR1 SGHDT and CDR2 YYEEEE. V was clipped by 0 bases and J by 5 bases, with 11 bases between them. The CDR3 DNA is TGTGCCAGCAGCTTGGCGGAGGGAATGGAGACCCAGTACTTC. This translates into CASSLAEGMETQYF.

The chain recombines TRBV19 with TRBJ2-3, with D unclear. Looked up from germline, CDR1 is LNHDA and CDR2 is SQIVND (reference sequence). V lost 7 bases and J 6 bases, leaving 14 bases between the germline ends. The CDR3 has 13 residues. The CDR3 sequence is CASKGVQPDTQYF. The CDR3 region has the DNA TGTGCCAGTAAAGGAGTTCAGCCGGATACGCAGTATTTT.

A single count supports this clone. The chain combines TRBV27 with TRBJ2-7; TRBD1 is a possible D gene (8 bases). V dropped 5 bases and J dropped 4 bases, with 15 bases sitting between them. The CDR3 is 14 amino acids. CDR1 and CDR2 (germline): MNHEY, SMNVEV (reference sequence). The chain's CDR3 is CASSGGDRLYEQYF. CDR3 nucleotides: TGTGCCAGCAGTGGGGGGGACAGGCTTTACGAGCAGTACTTC.

The gene calls are TRBV19 and TRBJ2-3; D is uncertain. The CDR3 is made up of 13 amino acids. CDR1 is LNHDA and CDR2 is SQIVND in the germline V gene (reference sequence). Trimming removed 4 bases from V and 3 bases from J, with 8 bases in between. This chain's CDR3 is CASSTSRTDTQYF. Written as DNA, the CDR3 is TGTGCCAGTAGTACCTCTAGGACAGATACGCAGTATTTT.

The chain couples TRBV2 to TRBJ1-1; no clear D. The CDR3 runs 12 residues. The V end lost 6 bases, the J end lost 1 base, and 6 bases lay between the germline ends. Germline values: CDR1 SNHLY, CDR2 FYNNEI. The CDR3: CASRFGNTEAFF. CDR3 DNA sequence: TGTGCCAGCAGATTCGGGAACACTGAAGCTTTCTTT.

J is TRBJ2-3 and V is TRBV19, with D possibly matching TRBD2 (6 bases). CDR3 size: 15 residues. With 6 bases removed from V and 6 bases from J, the gap between germline ends came to 19 bases. Per germline, CDR1 LNHDA and CDR2 SQIVND (reference sequence). Here the CDR3 DNA reads TGTGCCAGTAGCGATAGGAGGGGCCCCTGGGATACGCAGTATTTT. The encoded protein is CASSDRRGPWDTQYF.

This clone was counted only a few times. This chain links TRBV9 with TRBJ2-3; a weak D match, TRBD2 (7 bases). The germline V gene encodes CDR1 SGDLS and CDR2 YYNGEE. Between the trimmed V and J ends, which lost 3 bases and 2 bases, there was a span of 16 bases. This CDR3 spans 16 amino acids. CDR3 loop: CASSGRGGEYTDTQYF. For the CDR3, the DNA is TGTGCCAGCAGCGGTAGAGGGGGGGAGTACACAGATACGCAGTATTTT.

The V call is TRBV28, the J call TRBJ1-5; 7 bases are a match to TRBD1. The CDR3 has 15 residues. Looked up from germline, CDR1 is MDHEN and CDR2 is SYDVKM. V lost 8 bases, J lost 0 bases, and 7 bases stayed unmatched. The CDR3 reads CASGTEPNSNQPQHF. CDR3 sequence (DNA): TGTGCCAGCGGGACAGAGCCTAATAGCAATCAGCCCCAGCATTTT.

The V call is TRBV19, the J call TRBJ1-4, with D uncertain. The CDR3 loop spans 16 amino acids. Germline V gene sequence: CDR1 LNHDA, CDR2 SQIVND (reference sequence). V gave up 4 bases and J gave up 0 bases, with 12 bases separating them. The CDR3 DNA is TGTGCCAGTAGTAGAAACCCGGGAGCAACTAATGAAAAACTGTTTTTT. Protein sequence: CASSRNPGATNEKLFF.

The chain couples TRBV6-1 to TRBJ1-2; TRBD1 matches at 9 bases. CDR3 length: 15 amino acids. Germline CDR1 MNHNS, CDR2 SASEGT. V gave up 3 bases and J gave up 4 bases; unmatched junction bases: 6. The CDR3: CASSDQTGGPYGYTF. The CDR3 coding sequence is TGTGCCAGCAGTGATCAGACAGGGGGGCCCTATGGCTACACCTTC.

This clone was detected a few times. This sequence joins TRBV2 and TRBJ2-5, with D unclear. The germline V gene has CDR1 SNHLY and CDR2 FYNNEI. The CDR3 has 11 residues. The V end was cut by 6 bases, the J end by 3 bases, with 5 bases between. This CDR3 is CASSPEETQYF. The CDR3 region has the DNA TGTGCCAGCAGCCCTGAAGAGACCCAGTACTTC. The whole variable domain, remainder taken from reference TRBV2 and TRBJ2-5, is EPEVTQTPSHQVTQMGQEVILRCVPISNHLYFYWYRQILGQKVEFLVSFYNNEISEKSEIFDDQFSVERPDGSNFTLKIRSTKLEDSAMYFCASSPEETQYFGPGTRLLVL.

V usage is TRBV10-1 and J usage is TRBJ2-5; D perhaps matches TRBD2 (5 bases). The CDR3 has 13 amino acids. Trimming left V 8 bases short and J 2 bases short, with 12 bases between. In germline, CDR1 is WNHNN, CDR2 SYGVQD (reference sequence). The CDR3 is CASGERGQETQYF. In nucleotides, the CDR3 is TGCGCCAGCGGGGAGAGAGGACAAGAGACCCAGTACTTC.

The sample holds a few counts of this clone. This chain connects TRBV5-1 to TRBJ2-3, with a possible D match to TRBD1 (6 bases). The V end was cut by 4 bases, the J end by 4 bases, with 16 bases between. CDR3 size: 15 residues. CDR1 SGHRS and CDR2 YFSETQ come from the germline V gene. The CDR3 here is CASSQGGVLSDTQYF. The CDR3 DNA follows: TGCGCCAGCAGCCAAGGGGGTGTTTTGTCAGATACGCAGTATTTT.

The CDR3 sequence is CASSGGRGPNTIYF. In DNA, the CDR3 is TGTGCCAGCAGCGGAGGAAGGGGGCCCAACACCATATATTTT. This chain uses TRBV9 with TRBJ1-3; 7 bases are a match to TRBD1. V lost 3 bases to trimming and J lost 7 bases; unmatched junction nucleotides: 7. Germline V gives CDR1 SGDLS, CDR2 YYNGEE. The CDR3 totals 14 residues.

The rearrangement joins TRBV2 to TRBJ1-6, with unresolved D. Germline values: CDR1 SNHLY, CDR2 FYNNEI. The CDR3 sequence is 12 residues long. The ends were cut back, 2 bases at V and 11 bases at J, with 7 bases in the middle. The CDR3 loop reads CASSENYAPLHF. The DNA for the CDR3 is TGTGCCAGCAGTGAAAACTACGCACCCCTCCACTTT.

The V gene is TRBV28, the J gene TRBJ1-1, with D possibly matching TRBD1 (5 bases). Germline assignment: CDR1 MDHEN and CDR2 SYDVKM. With 7 bases removed from V and 7 bases from J, the gap between germline ends came to 19 bases. The CDR3 runs to 14 residues. In nucleotides, the CDR3 is TGTGCCAGCATTCTCTCGACAGCCGGCGGTGAAGCTTTCTTT. This encodes CASILSTAGGEAFF.

J is TRBJ2-5 and V is TRBV4-1, with 8 bases lining up with TRBD2. The CDR3 has 15 residues. CDR1 MGHRA and CDR2 YSYEKL come from the germline V gene. V lost 0 bases and J lost 5; bases outside the gene matches: 5. The CDR3: CASSQERGGRETQYF. Here the CDR3 DNA reads TGCGCCAGCAGCCAAGAACGGGGGGGCCGGGAGACCCAGTACTTC.

V and J are TRBV30 and TRBJ2-5; D is perhaps TRBD2 (7 bases). V lost 1 base, J lost 4 bases, and 16 bases lay in between. This CDR3 has 15 amino acids. Germline CDR1 reads GTSNPN; CDR2 reads SVGIG (reference sequence). CDR3: CAWSETIGGGETQYF. The CDR3 DNA reads TGTGCCTGGAGTGAGACGATAGGGGGGGGAGAGACCCAGTACTTC.

The chain combines TRBV4-2 with TRBJ1-5; possible D gene TRBD1, 6 bases. The ends were cut back, 0 bases at V and 0 bases at J, with 6 bases in the middle. This CDR3 spans 15 amino acids. CDR1 and CDR2 (germline): LGHNA, YNFKEQ. In nucleotides, the CDR3 is TGTGCCAGCAGCCAAGAACAGGGTAGCAATCAGCCCCAGCATTTT. Encoded protein: CASSQEQGSNQPQHF.

The rearrangement joins TRBV10-3 to TRBJ1-3, with 7 bases lining up with TRBD2. The DNA end is a closer match to TRBJ2-2, so the J assignment may be wrong. Germline V lookup: CDR1 ENHRY, CDR2 SYGVKD. The CDR3 spans 15 residues. CDR3 residues: CAISESGRATGELFF. The CDR3 region has the DNA TGTGCCATCAGTGAGTCTGGGAGGGCCACCGGGGAGCTGTTTTTT.

In this sample, this clone turned up once. The rearrangement uses TRBV20-1 and TRBJ1-1; weak D call: TRBD1 (6 bases). Trimming removed 7 bases from V and 11 bases from J, with 17 bases in between. The CDR3 runs 11 residues. Germline-derived CDR1 and CDR2 are DFQATT and SNEGSKA (reference sequence). The CDR3 spells CSGGGEGVAFF. The CDR3 coding sequence is TGCAGTGGGGGGGGTGAGGGGGTGGCTTTCTTT.

Remarks on this clone: Relative to the germline gene, one junction end is altered; a read error may explain this. Other DNA sequences within the sample encode an identical CDR3. The chain joins TRBV6-1 to TRBJ2-7; perhaps D is TRBD1 or TRBD2 (7 bases each). Germline lookup yields CDR1 MNHNS and CDR2 SASEGT. This CDR3 is built from 15 residues. CDR3 sequence reads: CASSEAGQTFYEQYF. The CDR3 nucleotides are TGTGCCAGCAGCGAAGCGGGACAGACCTTCTACGAGCAGTACTTC.

This clone was seen just once. The chain is built from TRBV18 and TRBJ1-5; the D is unclear. V lost 2 bases to trimming and J lost 0 bases, with 8 bases between them. This CDR3 region has 15 residues. CDR1 and CDR2 from the germline V gene are KGHSH and LQKENI. The CDR3 coding sequence is TGTGCCAGCTCACCAAACTCGAATAGCAATCAGCCCCAGCATTTT. Translation gives CASSPNSNSNQPQHF.

Points on this clone: Other DNA sequences of this sample code for an identical CDR3. V gene TRBV7-2 combines with J gene TRBJ2-3; D is possibly TRBD2 (6 bases). Germline CDR1 SGHTA, CDR2 FQGNSA. The CDR3 has 15 residues. The V end lost 2 bases, the J end lost 1 base, and 10 bases lay between the germline ends. DNA for the CDR3: TGTGCCAGCAGCTTAAGGTCGGGGGGCACAGATACGCAGTATTTT. This gives the protein CASSLRSGGTDTQYF.

The rearrangement joins TRBV6-6 to TRBJ2-7, with no clear D. Trimming stripped 6 bases from V and 3 bases from J, with 18 bases between. The germline CDR1 and CDR2 sequences are MNHNY and SVGAGI (reference sequence). The CDR3 spans 15 residues. CDR3 residues: CASRYITGRSYEQYF. The CDR3 DNA reads as TGTGCCAGCAGATATATCACCGGTAGGAGCTACGAGCAGTACTTC.

The gene calls are TRBV5-1 and TRBJ2-5; 9 positions agree with TRBD2. The V segment lost 5 bases and the J segment 2 bases; nucleotides outside the gene matches: 7. The CDR3 is 15 residues long. Germline lookup yields CDR1 SGHRS and CDR2 YFSETQ. DNA for the CDR3: TGCGCCAGCAGACAATTAACTAGCGGGCAAGAGACCCAGTACTTC. This sequence encodes CASRQLTSGQETQYF.

In this sample, this clone turned up a few times. The J gene is TRBJ1-6, the V gene TRBV28, with TRBD1 matching over 7 bases. Germline loops: CDR1 MDHEN, CDR2 SYDVKM. V was clipped by 2 bases and J by 9 bases; unmatched bases: 4. This CDR3 comprises 14 residues. The DNA of the CDR3 is TGTGCCAGCAGTTTAGTAGGGGGCGGTTCACCCCTCCACTTT. Its protein product is CASSLVGGGSPLHF.

This clone was seen more than once but under ten times. This chain links TRBV2 with TRBJ1-1; 7 bases fit TRBD1. Germline V gene sequence: CDR1 SNHLY, CDR2 FYNNEI. There are 13 residues in the CDR3. J was trimmed by 4 bases and V by 4 bases; bases with no gene match: 3. CDR3 sequence (DNA): TGTGCCAGCAGTGGCAGGGGGAGCACTGAAGCTTTCTTT. This gives the protein CASSGRGSTEAFF.